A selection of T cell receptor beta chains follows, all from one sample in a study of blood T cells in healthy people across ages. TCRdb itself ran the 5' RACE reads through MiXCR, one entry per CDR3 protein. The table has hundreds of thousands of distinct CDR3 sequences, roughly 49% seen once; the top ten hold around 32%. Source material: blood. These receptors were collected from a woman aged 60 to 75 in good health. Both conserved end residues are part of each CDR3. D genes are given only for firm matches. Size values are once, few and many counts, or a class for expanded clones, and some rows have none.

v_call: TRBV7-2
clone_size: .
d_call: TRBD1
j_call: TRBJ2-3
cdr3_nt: TGTGCCAGCAGCTTACGCCAGAATCAGGGGGACCGGGTGACAGATACGCAGTATTTT
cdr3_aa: CASSLRQNQGDRVTDTQYF

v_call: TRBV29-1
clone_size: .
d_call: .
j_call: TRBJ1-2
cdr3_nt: TGCAGCACAGGGAGGGGGGACGGCTACACCTTC
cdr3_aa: CSTGRGDGYTF

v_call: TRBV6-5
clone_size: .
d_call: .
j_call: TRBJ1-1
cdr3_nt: TGTGCCAGCAGTGGGGCTAGGGCATCTGACACTGAAGCTTTCTTT
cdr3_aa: CASSGARASDTEAFF

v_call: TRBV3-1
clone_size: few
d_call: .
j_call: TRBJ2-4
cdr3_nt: TGTGCCAGCAGCCCGGGACTTGGGGCCAAAAACATTCAGTACTTC
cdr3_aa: CASSPGLGAKNIQYF

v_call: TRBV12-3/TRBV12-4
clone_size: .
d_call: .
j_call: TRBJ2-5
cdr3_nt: TGTGCCAGCAGTCCTCCGTTCGGCCGCGTGGAGACCCAGTACTTC
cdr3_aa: CASSPPFGRVETQYF

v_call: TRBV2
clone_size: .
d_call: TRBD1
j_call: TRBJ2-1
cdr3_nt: TGTGCCAGCAGTTATCTAACAGGGGGCAATGAGCAGTTCTTC
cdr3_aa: CASSYLTGGNEQFF

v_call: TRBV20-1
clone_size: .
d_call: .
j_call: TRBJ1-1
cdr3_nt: TGCAGTGCTAGTCAGGGATGGACTGAAGCTTTCTTT
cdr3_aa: CSASQGWTEAFF

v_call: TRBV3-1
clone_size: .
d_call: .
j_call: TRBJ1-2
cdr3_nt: TGTGCCAGCAGCTGGGACACTAATTATGGCTACACCTTC
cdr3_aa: CASSWDTNYGYTF

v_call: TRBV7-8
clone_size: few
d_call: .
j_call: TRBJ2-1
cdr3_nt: TGTGCCAGCAGCCCACCAACACGGCGGGAGCAGTTCTTC
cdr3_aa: CASSPPTRREQFF

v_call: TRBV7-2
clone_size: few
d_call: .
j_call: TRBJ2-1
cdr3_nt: TGTGCCAGCAGCTTAAGAGGGAGCGAGCAGTTCTTC
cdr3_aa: CASSLRGSEQFF

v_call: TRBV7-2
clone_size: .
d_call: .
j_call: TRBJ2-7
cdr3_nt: TGTGCCAGCAGCTTAGTACATTCCTACAATGAGCAGTACTTC
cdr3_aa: CASSLVHSYNEQYF

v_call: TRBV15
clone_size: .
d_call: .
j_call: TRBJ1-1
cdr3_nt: TGTGCCACCAGCAGGAAAGACTACAACACTGAAGCTTTCTTT
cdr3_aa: CATSRKDYNTEAFF

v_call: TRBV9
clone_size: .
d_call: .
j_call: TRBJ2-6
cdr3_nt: TGTGCCAGCAGCGGCCAAGTCCTTCCTGGGGCCAACGTCCTGACTTTC
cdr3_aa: CASSGQVLPGANVLTF

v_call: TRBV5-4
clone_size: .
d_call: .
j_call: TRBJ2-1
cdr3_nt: TGTGCCAGCAGCGAGGACCCTACCCTCTACAATGAGCAGTTCTTC
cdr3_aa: CASSEDPTLYNEQFF

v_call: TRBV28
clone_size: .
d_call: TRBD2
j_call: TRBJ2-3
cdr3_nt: TGTGCCAGCAGGCTAGCGGGAGAGAGCACAGATACGCAGTATTTT
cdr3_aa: CASRLAGESTDTQYF

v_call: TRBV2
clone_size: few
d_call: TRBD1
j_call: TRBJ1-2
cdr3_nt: TGTGCCAGCAAGACAGGGGACAGCTATGGCTACACCTTC
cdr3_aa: CASKTGDSYGYTF

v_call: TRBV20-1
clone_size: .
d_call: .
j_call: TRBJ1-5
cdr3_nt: TGCAGTGCTAGGGTAGGTGGGAGCAATCAGCCCCAGCATTTT
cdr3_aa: CSARVGGSNQPQHF

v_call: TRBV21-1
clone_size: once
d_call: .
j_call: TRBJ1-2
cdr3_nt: TGTGCCAGCAGCAAGTCGCTGTGGCAGGGGCCCGGCTACACCTTC
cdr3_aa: CASSKSLWQGPGYTF

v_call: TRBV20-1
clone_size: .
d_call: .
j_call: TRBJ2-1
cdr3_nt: TGCAGTGCTAGAGCGGACGCCGCGTTCTACAATGAGCAGTTCTTC
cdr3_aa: CSARADAAFYNEQFF

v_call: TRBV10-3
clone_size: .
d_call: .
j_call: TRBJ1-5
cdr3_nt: TGTGCCATCAGTGGGGCACCAGACCTCAATAGCAATCAGCCCCAGCATTTT
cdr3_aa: CAISGAPDLNSNQPQHF

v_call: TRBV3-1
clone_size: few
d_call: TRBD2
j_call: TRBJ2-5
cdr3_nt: TGTGCCAGCAGCCACGGGGAGGGCCTTGGGACCCAGTACTTC
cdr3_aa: CASSHGEGLGTQYF

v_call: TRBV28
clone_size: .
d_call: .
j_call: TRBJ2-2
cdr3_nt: TGTGCCAGCAGCCCTATTTGGGGGGCAACGAACACCGGGGAGCTGTTTTTT
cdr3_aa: CASSPIWGATNTGELFF

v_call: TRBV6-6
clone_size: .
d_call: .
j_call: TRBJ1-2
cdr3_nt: TGTGCCAGCAGTGACACAGGAGACTATGGCTACACCTTC
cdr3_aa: CASSDTGDYGYTF

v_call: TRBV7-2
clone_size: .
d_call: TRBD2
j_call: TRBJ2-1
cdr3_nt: TGTGCCAGCAGCTTATCGGGACTAGCGGCCGGCGGTGAGCAGTTCTTC
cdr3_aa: CASSLSGLAAGGEQFF

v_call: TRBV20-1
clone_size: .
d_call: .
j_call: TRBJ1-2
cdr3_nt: TGCAGTGCTAGAGACTCCGGGGCCTCCTATGGCTACACCTTC
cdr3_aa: CSARDSGASYGYTF

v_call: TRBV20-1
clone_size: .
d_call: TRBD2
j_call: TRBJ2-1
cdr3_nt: TGCAGTGCTTGGGGCGGGAGCGAATTTTACAATGAGCAGTTCTTC
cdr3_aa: CSAWGGSEFYNEQFF

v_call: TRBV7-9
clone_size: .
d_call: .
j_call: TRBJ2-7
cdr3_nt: TGTGCCAGCAGCTTAGAGGACTTTTTCTCCTACGAGCAGTACTTC
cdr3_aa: CASSLEDFFSYEQYF

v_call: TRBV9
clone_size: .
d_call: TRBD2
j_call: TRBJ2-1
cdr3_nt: TGTGCCAGCAGCGTAGGGGCACTAGCGGCTGGGGACAATGAGCAGTTCTTC
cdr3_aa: CASSVGALAAGDNEQFF

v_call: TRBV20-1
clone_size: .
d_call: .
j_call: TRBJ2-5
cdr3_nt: TGCAGTGCTTCCCAAGCCCAAGAGACCCAGTACTTC
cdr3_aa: CSASQAQETQYF

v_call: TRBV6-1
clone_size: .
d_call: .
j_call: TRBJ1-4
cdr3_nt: TGTGCCAGCAGTGACCCGACGATGTTGGATGAAAAACTGTTTTTT
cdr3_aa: CASSDPTMLDEKLFF

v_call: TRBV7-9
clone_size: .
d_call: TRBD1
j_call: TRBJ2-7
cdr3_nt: TGTGCCAGCAGCACCCAGACAGGGGGCGGCGAGCAGTACTTC
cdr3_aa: CASSTQTGGGEQYF

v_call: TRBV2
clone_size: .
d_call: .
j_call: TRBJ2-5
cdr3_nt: TGTGCCAGCAGCGCCCAGATGGAGACCCAGTACTTC
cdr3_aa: CASSAQMETQYF

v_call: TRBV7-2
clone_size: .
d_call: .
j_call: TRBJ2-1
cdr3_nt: TGTGCCAGCAGCTTAGAGGTGGGCAACTACAATGAGCAGTTCTTC
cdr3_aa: CASSLEVGNYNEQFF

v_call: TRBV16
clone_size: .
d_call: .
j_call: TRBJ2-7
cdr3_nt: TGTGCCAGCAGGGGGACACTAACCCCCTACGAGCAGTACTTC
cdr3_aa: CASRGTLTPYEQYF

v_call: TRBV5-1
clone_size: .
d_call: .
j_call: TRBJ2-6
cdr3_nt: TGCGCCAGCAACACAAGACCGTTGGCTGGGGCCAACGTCCTGACTTTC
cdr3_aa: CASNTRPLAGANVLTF

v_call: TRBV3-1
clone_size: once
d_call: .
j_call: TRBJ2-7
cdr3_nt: TGTGCCAGCAGCCAAGATCGGAGGGGGCAAACCTACGAGCAGTACTTC
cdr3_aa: CASSQDRRGQTYEQYF

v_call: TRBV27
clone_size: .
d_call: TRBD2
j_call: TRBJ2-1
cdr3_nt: TGTGCCAGCAGTTTGACTAGCGGTTCAACTTGGGGCAATGAGCAGTTCTTC
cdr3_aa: CASSLTSGSTWGNEQFF

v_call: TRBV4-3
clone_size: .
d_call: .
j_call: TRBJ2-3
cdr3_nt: TGCGCCAGCAGCCAGGACGGGAGAGCGGGTCGAACAGATACGCAGTATTTT
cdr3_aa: CASSQDGRAGRTDTQYF

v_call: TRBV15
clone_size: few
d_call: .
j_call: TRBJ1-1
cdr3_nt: TGTGCCACCGCCCGAAGGGTGAACACTGAAGCTTTCTTT
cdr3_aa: CATARRVNTEAFF

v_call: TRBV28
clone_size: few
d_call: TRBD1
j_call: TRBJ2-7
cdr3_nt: TGTGCCAGCAGTCAAGGGACAGGGAAATCCTACGAGCAGTACTTC
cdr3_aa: CASSQGTGKSYEQYF

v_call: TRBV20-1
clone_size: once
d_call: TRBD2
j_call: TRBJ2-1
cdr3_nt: TGCAGTGCTAGAGTAGGACTAGCGGGAGGGCGGGGTGAGCAGTTCTTC
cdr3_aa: CSARVGLAGGRGEQFF

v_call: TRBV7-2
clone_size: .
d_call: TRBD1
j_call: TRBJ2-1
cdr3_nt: TGTGCCAGCAGCGCGGGACAGGGGGCTTACAATGAGCAGTTCTTC
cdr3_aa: CASSAGQGAYNEQFF

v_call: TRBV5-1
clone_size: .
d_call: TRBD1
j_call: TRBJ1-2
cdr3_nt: TGCGCCAGCAGCCCAGGACAGGCTCAAATCTATGGCTACACCTTC
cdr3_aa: CASSPGQAQIYGYTF

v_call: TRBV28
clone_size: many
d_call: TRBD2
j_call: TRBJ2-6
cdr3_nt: TGTGCCAGCAGTTTTCGGGGGGCTGGGGCCAACGTCCTGACTTTC
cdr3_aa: CASSFRGAGANVLTF

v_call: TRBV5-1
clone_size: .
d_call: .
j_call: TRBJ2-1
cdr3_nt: TGCGCCAGCAGCTTGGTGTCAGGGGCCTACAATGAGCAGTTCTTC
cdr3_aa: CASSLVSGAYNEQFF

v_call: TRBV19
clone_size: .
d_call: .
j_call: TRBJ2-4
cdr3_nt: TGTGCCAGTAGCACCAGGGACGCCAAAAACATTCAGTACTTC
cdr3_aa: CASSTRDAKNIQYF